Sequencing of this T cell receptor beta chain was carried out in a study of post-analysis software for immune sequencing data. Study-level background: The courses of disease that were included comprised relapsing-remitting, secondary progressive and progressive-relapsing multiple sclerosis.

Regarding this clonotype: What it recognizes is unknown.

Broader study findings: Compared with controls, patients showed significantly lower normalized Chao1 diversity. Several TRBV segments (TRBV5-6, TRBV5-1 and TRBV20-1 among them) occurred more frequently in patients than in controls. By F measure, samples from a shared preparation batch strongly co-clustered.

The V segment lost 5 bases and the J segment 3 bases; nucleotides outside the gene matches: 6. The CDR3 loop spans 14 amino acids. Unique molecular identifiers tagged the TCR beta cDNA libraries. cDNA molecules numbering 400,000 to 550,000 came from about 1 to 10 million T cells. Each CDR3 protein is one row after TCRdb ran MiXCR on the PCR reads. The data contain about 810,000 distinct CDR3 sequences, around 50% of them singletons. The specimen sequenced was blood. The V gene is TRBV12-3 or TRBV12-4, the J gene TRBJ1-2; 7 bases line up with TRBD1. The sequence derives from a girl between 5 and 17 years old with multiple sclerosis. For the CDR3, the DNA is TGTGCCAGCAGTCCCTGGACAGGCGACTATGGCTACACCTTC. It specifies CASSPWTGDYGYTF.